The present T cell receptor (beta chain) was sequenced within a study of CD8 T cells in ankylosing spondylitis. In making TCR beta libraries, quantitative 5'-RACE with molecular barcodes was used. A single record per CDR3 protein comes from TCRdb applying MiXCR to the 5' RACE reads. The sample shows over 600,000 distinct CDR3 sequences, 15% to 20% of them seen only once. This clonotype was recorded a few times. Its antigen is still unknown. Study results and caveats: About 8 highly homologous variants made up a TCR beta motif, and this motif appeared characteristic of ankylosing spondylitis blood. Some motif variants had been reported before (in reactive arthritis synovial fluid and blood). Disease-associated clonotypes exhibited CD8+ identity and were relatively infrequent in peripheral blood. It was reported that disease-linked clones were significantly enriched in matched ankylosing spondylitis synovial fluid.

With 2 bases clipped from V and 4 bases from J, the junction kept 1 base outside the gene matches. This CDR3 spans 14 amino acids. Germline CDR1 is MGHRA and CDR2 is YSYEKL. The receptor was isolated from a male donor with ankylosing spondylitis. The genes are TRBV4-1 and TRBJ2-7; TRBD2 matches 11 bases. The sequenced material came from blood, either unsorted or a sorted T cell fraction (not recorded which). The CDR3 region has the DNA TGCGCCAGCAGCCAAACTAGCGGGGGTTACGAGCAGTACTTC. Amino acid sequence: CASSQTSGGYEQYF.